This entry lists 27 T cell receptor beta chains sequenced from one sample in a study of blood T cells in healthy people across ages. The use of a sample-barcoded 5' primer and a J-beta primer mix characterized a second PCR of about 6 to 11 cycles. From the 5' RACE reads, TCRdb called clonotypes with MiXCR, one entry per CDR3 protein. This repertoire shows some 1.8 million distinct CDR3 sequences, 30% to 40% found once; its top ten account for around 23%. Sequencing input: blood. These receptors were taken from a human donor in good health.

This clonotype has more than one count but fewer than ten. The V call is TRBV7-9, the J call TRBJ2-3, with 8 bases identical to TRBD2. V lost 7 bases, J lost 7 bases, and 1 base stayed unmatched. The germline V gene has CDR1 SEHNR and CDR2 FQNEAQ (reference sequence). The CDR3 has 11 amino acids. DNA of the CDR3: TGTGCCAGCACGGGGGGGAATACGCAGTATTTT. This sequence encodes CASTGGNTQYF.

This clonotype was counted between two and nine times. This sequence joins TRBV4-1 and TRBJ2-3; D remains ambiguous. CDR1 is MGHRA, CDR2 YSYEKL, per germline. The CDR3 contains 17 residues. V was trimmed by 3 bases and J by 2 bases, leaving 18 bases between them. The CDR3 DNA sequence: TGCGCCAGCAGCCACGCACCTCAAACTGAGTCCACAGATACGCAGTATTTT. Protein sequence: CASSHAPQTESTDTQYF.

This clonotype was observed once. This chain joins TRBV7-2 and TRBJ2-7; D gene unclear. Germline CDR1 SGHTA, CDR2 FQGNSA. The CDR3 totals 16 residues. The V end lost 5 bases, the J end lost 0 bases, and 17 bases lay between the germline ends. As DNA, the CDR3 is TGTGCCAGCAGCCCGTGGACCCTTCTGGGCTCCTACGAGCAGTACTTC. Residues: CASSPWTLLGSYEQYF.

The genes are TRBV29-1 and TRBJ1-4; D remains unclear. The CDR3 has 13 residues. CDR1 is SQVTM and CDR2 is ANQGSEA in the germline V gene. Trimming took 1 base from V and 8 from J, leaving 11 bases between them. The CDR3 region is CSVEGGVREKLFF. For the CDR3, the DNA is TGCAGCGTTGAAGGGGGAGTTCGCGAAAAACTGTTTTTT.

This clonotype came up a few times. The V and J genes are TRBV5-1 and TRBJ2-5, with 7 bases identical to TRBD2. The CDR3 has 14 amino acids. With 1 base clipped from V and 4 bases from J, the junction kept 4 bases outside the gene matches. Germline CDR1 SGHRS, CDR2 YFSETQ. Here the CDR3 reads CASSLYTGGETQYF. The CDR3 nucleotides are TGCGCCAGCAGCTTGTATACGGGGGGAGAGACCCAGTACTTC.

The chain recombines TRBV7-2 with TRBJ2-7, with TRBD1 as a possible D gene (5 bases). Germline V gene lookup returns CDR1 SGHTA and CDR2 FQGNSA. Trimming cost V 1 base and J 5 bases, with 9 bases left between them. This CDR3 contains 13 residues. CDR3 coding DNA: TGTGCCAGCAGCTTAGAAAGGGGCAACGAGCAGTACTTC. This translates into CASSLERGNEQYF.

Only a few counts were recorded for this clonotype. V usage is TRBV10-3 and J usage is TRBJ2-7; the D gene could be TRBD1 or TRBD2 (5 bases each). The germline V gene encodes CDR1 ENHRY and CDR2 SYGVKD. V lost 3 bases to trimming and J lost 2 bases, with 17 bases between them. The CDR3 runs to 16 residues. The DNA of the CDR3 is TGTGCCATCAGTGACCGCGCCGGGACGGCACCCTACGAGCAGTACTTC. This sequence encodes CAISDRAGTAPYEQYF.

The rearrangement joins TRBV12-3 or TRBV12-4 to TRBJ2-7; TRBD2 agrees at 13 bases. The CDR3 extends over 15 amino acids. J gave up 1 base and V 7 bases, and 4 bases lay outside the gene matches. CDR3 coding DNA: TGTGCCAGCAATTCGGGACTAGCGGGGTCCTACGAGCAGTACTTC. The encoded protein is CASNSGLAGSYEQYF.

This chain connects TRBV12-3 or TRBV12-4 to TRBJ2-5, with 9 bases fitting TRBD2. V lost 6 bases and J lost 11; bases outside the gene matches: 7. The CDR3 extends over 12 amino acids. The CDR3 coding sequence is TGTGCCAGCAGCCGGACTAGCGAGGTGCAGTACTTC. Its translation: CASSRTSEVQYF.

This clonotype showed up just a few times. V usage is TRBV10-3 and J usage is TRBJ2-3; no reliable D call. Deletions cut 5 bases from V and 6 bases from J, with 15 bases between. The CDR3 is 14 amino acids. CDR1 ENHRY and CDR2 SYGVKD come from the germline V gene. Here the CDR3 reads CAISLLMAGDTQYF. CDR3 nucleotide sequence: TGTGCCATCAGTCTACTTATGGCTGGGGATACGCAGTATTTT.

A few counts support this clonotype. The chain recombines TRBV7-8 with TRBJ1-5; D is unresolved. The CDR3 spans 14 residues. V lost 5 bases and J lost 0, with 8 bases in between. The germline V gene encodes CDR1 SGHVS and CDR2 FQNEAQ. CDR3 DNA: TGTGCCAGCAGCCCCACCTTTAGCAATCAGCCCCAGCATTTT. This codes for CASSPTFSNQPQHF. Using reference TRBV7-8 and TRBJ1-5 for the parts outside the CDR3, the full variable domain is GAGVSQSPRYKVAKRGQDVALRCDPISGHVSLFWYQQALGQGPEFLTYFQNEAQLDKSGLPSDRFFAERPEGSVSTLKIQRTQQEDSAVYLCASSPTFSNQPQHFGDGTRLSIL.

The genes are TRBV29-1 and TRBJ2-3; weak D call: TRBD2 (6 bases). Trimming pared 6 bases from V and 5 bases from J, leaving 21 bases between. The CDR3 covers 15 residues. Germline V lookup: CDR1 SQVTM, CDR2 ANQGSEA. The CDR3 sequence: CSVHQGGVSLDTQYF. CDR3 sequence (DNA): TGCAGCGTCCATCAGGGCGGGGTGTCGTTAGATACGCAGTATTTT.

J is TRBJ1-2 and V is TRBV20-1; maybe TRBD1 (5 bases). With 4 bases removed from V and 2 bases from J, the gap between germline ends came to 23 bases. CDR1 is DFQATT, CDR2 SNEGSKA, per germline (reference sequence). The CDR3 contains 17 residues. CDR3 in DNA: TGCAGTGCTACGTTAGGGGCGCTCGGTGCGGGAAACTATGGCTACACCTTC. As protein: CSATLGALGAGNYGYTF.

This clonotype was counted many times. The chain links TRBV29-1 to TRBJ1-2; D remains unclear. Trimming shortened V by 5 bases and J by 1 base, and 11 bases separated the two germline ends. This CDR3 region has 13 residues. Germline V lookup: CDR1 SQVTM, CDR2 ANQGSEA. In nucleotides, the CDR3 is TGCAGCGTTTCAGGAGTTCTTAACTATGGCTACACCTTC. This gives the protein CSVSGVLNYGYTF.

The chain employs TRBV20-1 and TRBJ2-7, with D possibly TRBD2 on 5 matching bases. Germline CDR1 is DFQATT and CDR2 is SNEGSKA (reference sequence). With 6 bases removed from V and 6 bases from J, the gap between germline ends came to 15 bases. The CDR3 sequence is 12 residues long. The CDR3 spells CSAEGEGPEQYF. The CDR3 DNA is TGCAGTGCAGAGGGTGAGGGTCCCGAGCAGTACTTC.

This clonotype has at least ten counts. The V and J genes are TRBV7-2 and TRBJ2-7; D gene unclear. The CDR3 consists of 13 residues. With 4 bases removed from V and 3 bases from J, the gap between germline ends came to 10 bases. Per the germline V gene, CDR1 is SGHTA and CDR2 is FQGNSA. CDR3 bases: TGTGCCAGCAGCTCCCGACTCTACTACGAGCAGTACTTC. It translates to CASSSRLYYEQYF.

This clonotype was observed a few times. The rearrangement links TRBV6-5 to TRBJ2-3; no reliable D call. Germline CDR1 MNHEY, CDR2 SVGAGI. This CDR3 comprises 15 residues. Trimming took 0 bases from V and 2 from J, leaving 9 bases between them. The CDR3, as DNA: TGTGCCAGCAGTTACTCAAGACGGACCACAGATACGCAGTATTTT. It yields the protein CASSYSRRTTDTQYF.

The V call is TRBV9, the J call TRBJ1-1; weak D call: TRBD1 (6 bases). The CDR3 is 17 residues long. V was pared by 4 bases and J by 1 base, with 20 bases between. The germline CDR1 and CDR2 sequences are SGDLS and YYNGEE. This CDR3 is CASSPRGGTLQNTEAFF. DNA of the CDR3: TGTGCCAGCAGCCCACGGGGGGGGACACTTCAGAACACTGAAGCTTTCTTT.

Ten or more counts support this clonotype. The chain combines TRBV7-7 with TRBJ2-1; D call uncertain. This CDR3 spans 13 amino acids. The ends were cut back, 5 bases at V and 15 bases at J, with 20 bases in the middle. Germline assignment: CDR1 SSHAT and CDR2 FNYEAQ (reference sequence). The CDR3 here is CASSPIIGDPAFF. The CDR3 nucleotides read TGTGCCAGCAGCCCCATAATCGGCGATCCTGCGTTCTTC.

The table lists this clonotype with a few counts. This rearrangement joins TRBV20-1 to TRBJ1-1; D gene ambiguous. Looked up from germline, CDR1 is DFQATT and CDR2 is SNEGSKA (reference sequence). This CDR3 contains 11 residues. The germline V and J ends were trimmed by 3 bases and 7 bases, with 9 bases remaining between them. The CDR3 DNA sequence: TGCAGTGCTAGGGGAGAGATTGAAGCTTTCTTT. This codes for CSARGEIEAFF.

This clonotype showed up just a few times. This rearrangement joins TRBV5-1 to TRBJ1-2; 7 bases agree with TRBD1. Germline assignment: CDR1 SGHRS and CDR2 YFSETQ. Unmatched junction bases numbered 13, after V lost 4 bases and J lost 4 bases. This CDR3 is 16 amino acids long. The CDR3 region is CASSGDSHFASYGYTF. The DNA for the CDR3 is TGCGCCAGCAGCGGGGACAGCCACTTTGCCAGCTATGGCTACACCTTC.

Worth noting for this clonotype: Germline and junction disagree at one end, which may indicate a read error. The chain uses TRBV4-1 and TRBJ1-4, with D unresolved. The length of the CDR3 is 18 residues. Per the germline V gene, CDR1 is MGHRA and CDR2 is YSYEKL. The CDR3 region has the DNA TGCGCCAGCAGCTCCGTTCCCTTTACAGCATCCTCTAATGAAAAACGGTTTTTT. Its translation: CASSSVPFTASSNEKRFF.

Notes on this clonotype: This may be a read error, as it is one base from a much larger clone. V is TRBV6-2 or TRBV6-3 and J is TRBJ2-5; D gene unclear. This CDR3 is built from 13 residues. CDR1 and CDR2 (germline): MNHEY, SVGEGT. In nucleotides, the CDR3 is TGTGCCAGCAGTTACGACGTTCAAGAGGCCCAGTACTTC. This codes for CASSYDVQEAQYF.

With respect to this clonotype: Its ends do not fully match the called genes, so a read error is possible. The chain is built from TRBV7-3 and TRBJ1-2; 7 nucleotides align to TRBD1. The CDR3 extends over 13 amino acids. Germline V gene sequence: CDR1 SGHTA, CDR2 FQGTGA. The CDR3 sequence is CASSPGGDYDYIF. The CDR3 nucleotides read TGTGCCAGCAGTCCAGGGGGAGACTATGACTACATCTTC.

This clonotype was found once. The CDR3 bases are TGTGCCATCAAGCCAGGGGGCGACCAAGAGACCCAGTACTTC. This sequence encodes CAIKPGGDQETQYF. The chain carries TRBV10-3 and TRBJ2-7; the match to TRBD1 covers 8 bases. The end of the DNA fits TRBJ2-5 better, so the J call may be wrong. The CDR3 is made up of 14 amino acids. Germline V gene lookup returns CDR1 ENHRY and CDR2 SYGVKD.

The rearrangement uses TRBV28 and TRBJ2-5, with 8 bases fitting TRBD1. This CDR3 has 18 residues. Germline V gene lookup returns CDR1 MDHEN and CDR2 SYDVKM. V shed 5 bases, J shed 4 bases, and the junction held 18 bases outside the gene matches. CDR3 in DNA: TGTGCCAGCAGTCCAACTTTTCACAGGGGGAAAATACGAGAGACCCAGTACTTC. Its translation is CASSPTFHRGKIRETQYF. Full variable domain (rest looked up from reference TRBV28 and TRBJ2-5): DVKVTQSSRYLVKRTGEKVFLECVQDMDHENMFWYRQDPGLGLRLIYFSYDVKMKEKGDIPEGYSVSREKKERFSLILESASTNQTSMYLCASSPTFHRGKIRETQYFGPGTRLLVL.

Details on this clonotype: Sequence at one end of the junction differs from germline and may be a read error. The CDR3 is CASSLAPQEIQYF. DNA of the CDR3: TGTGCCAGCAGCTTAGCGCCCCAAGAGATCCAGTACTTC. The rearrangement uses TRBV11-1 and TRBJ2-5; the D is unclear. CDR1 is SGHAT, CDR2 FQDESV, per germline (reference sequence). This CDR3 has 13 amino acids.